This T cell receptor (beta chain) came from a study of T cell changes during pregnancy in multiple sclerosis. Only in-frame clones appear in the TCRdb table, and some are missing; sequencing was by immunoSEQ multiplex PCR. The repertoire has about 53,000 clones, 90% of them found once; the top ten carry approximately 2.8%. Trimming cost V 9 bases and J 4 bases, with 7 bases left between them. Germline loops: CDR1 ENHRY, CDR2 SYGVKD. The CDR3 runs to 12 residues. The chain has TRBV10-3 and TRBJ2-6; no clear D. Sequenced here: CD8+ T cells from peripheral blood mononuclear cells, sampled before pregnancy. The receptor comes from a female donor with multiple sclerosis, enrolled in a pregnancy study. The CDR3 spells CAIEEGANVLTF. The CDR3 DNA reads TGTGCCATTGAGGAGGGGGCCAACGTCCTGACTTTC.